The next 5 T cell receptor beta chains were all read from a single sample in a study of T cell repertoires in cytomegalovirus infection. Each CDR3 protein gets one entry after TCRdb re-called the reads with MiXCR. In the table there are some 450,000 distinct CDR3 sequences, 25% to 40% of which are singletons. Sequenced sample: PBMCs. Every receptor here comes from a human donor in good health (CMV status not recorded). Some clones in this sample may be carry-over from other donors' samples.

This clonotype was found many times. V and J are TRBV7-2 and TRBJ2-2; 7 nucleotides agree with TRBD1. This CDR3 contains 16 residues. J was trimmed by 5 bases and V by 4 bases; bases with no gene match: 10. Germline V CDR1 and CDR2: SGHTA, FQGNSA. The CDR3 nucleotides read TGTGCCAGCAGCTCCAGAGGGGGCGCAAGGACCGGGGAGCTGTTTTTT. Its protein product is CASSSRGGARTGELFF. Based on the CDR3 plus reference TRBV7-2 and TRBJ2-2, the full variable domain is GAGVSQSPSNKVTEKGKDVELRCDPISGHTALYWYRQSLGQGLEFLIYFQGNSAPDKSGLPSDRFSAERTGGSVSTLTIQRTQQEDSAVYLCASSSRGGARTGELFFGEGSRLTVL.

There are a few counts of this clonotype. A much larger clone lies one base from this, so it may be a read error. The chain links TRBV7-2 to TRBJ2-5; TRBD1 or TRBD2 may be the D gene (6 bases each). The CDR3 covers 16 residues. The V gene's germline CDR1 is SGHTA and CDR2 FQGNSA. CDR3 sequence: CASSSQPGLGAEAQYF. In DNA form, the CDR3 reads TGTGCCAGCAGCTCACAACCGGGACTGGGGGCAGAGGCCCAGTACTTC.

Details on this clonotype: The junction differs from germline at one of its ends, possibly a read error. J is TRBJ1-2 and V is TRBV7-2; D is ambiguous. The CDR3 is made up of 15 amino acids. The V gene's germline CDR1 is SGHTA and CDR2 FQGNSA. CDR3 bases: TGTGCCAGCAGCTCCTTTGTGGCCTCGGTCGGACCGAGGGCCTTC. It is translated as CASSSFVASVGPRAF.

The CDR3 coding sequence is TGTGCCAGCAGCGAAGGACAGGGAGATTATGGCTACACCTTC. Translation: CASSEGQGDYGYTF. The chain employs TRBV5-6 and TRBJ1-2; 8 nucleotides align to TRBD1. Germline CDR1 SGHDT, CDR2 YYEEEE. CDR3 length equals 14 residues. Unmatched junction bases numbered 7, after V lost 4 bases and J lost 5 bases.

About this clonotype: A junction boundary mismatches the germline segment, possibly from a read error. The chain combines TRBV12-3 or TRBV12-4 with TRBJ2-3; 11 bases align to TRBD2. CDR3 size: 17 residues. The CDR3 sequence: CASSFPASGGYTDTPYF. CDR3 in DNA: TGTGCCAGCAGTTTCCCAGCTAGCGGGGGGTACACCGATACGCCGTATTTT.